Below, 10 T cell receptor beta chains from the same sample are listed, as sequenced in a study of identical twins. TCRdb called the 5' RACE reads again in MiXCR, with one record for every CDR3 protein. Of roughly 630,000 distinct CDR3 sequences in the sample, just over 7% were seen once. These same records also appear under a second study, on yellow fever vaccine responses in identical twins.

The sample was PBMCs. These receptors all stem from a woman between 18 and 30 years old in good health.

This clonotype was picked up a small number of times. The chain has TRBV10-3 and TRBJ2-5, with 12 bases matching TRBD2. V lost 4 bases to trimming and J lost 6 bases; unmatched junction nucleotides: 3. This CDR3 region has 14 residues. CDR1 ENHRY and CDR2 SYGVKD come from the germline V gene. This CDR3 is CAISATSGRKTQYF. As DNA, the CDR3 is TGTGCCATCAGTGCGACTAGCGGGAGAAAGACCCAGTACTTC.

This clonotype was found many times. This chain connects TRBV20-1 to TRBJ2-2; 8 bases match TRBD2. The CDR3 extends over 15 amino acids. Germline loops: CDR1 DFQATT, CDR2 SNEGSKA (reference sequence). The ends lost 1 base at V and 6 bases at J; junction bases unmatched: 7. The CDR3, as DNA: TGCAGTGCTAGAGCGGGGACTAGTACTCCCGGGGAGCTGTTTTTT. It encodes CSARAGTSTPGELFF.

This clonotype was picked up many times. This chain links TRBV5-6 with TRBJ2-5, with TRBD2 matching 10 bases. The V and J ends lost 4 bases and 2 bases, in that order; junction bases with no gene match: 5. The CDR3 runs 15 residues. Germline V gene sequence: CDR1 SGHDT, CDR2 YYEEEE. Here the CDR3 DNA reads TGTGCCAGCAGCCCAGGACTAGCGGAACAAGAGACCCAGTACTTC. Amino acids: CASSPGLAEQETQYF. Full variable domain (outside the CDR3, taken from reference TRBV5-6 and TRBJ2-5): DAGVTQSPTHLIKTRGQQVTLRCSPKSGHDTVSWYQQALGQGPQFIFQYYEEEERQRGNFPDRFSGHQFPNYSSELNVNALLLGDSALYLCASSPGLAEQETQYFGPGTRLLVL.

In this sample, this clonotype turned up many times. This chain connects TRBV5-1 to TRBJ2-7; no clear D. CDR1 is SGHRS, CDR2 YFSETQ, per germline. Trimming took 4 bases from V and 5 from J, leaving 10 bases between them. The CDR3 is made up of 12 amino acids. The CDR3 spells CASSPTRDEQYF. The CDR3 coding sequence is TGCGCCAGCAGCCCGACAAGGGACGAGCAGTACTTC.

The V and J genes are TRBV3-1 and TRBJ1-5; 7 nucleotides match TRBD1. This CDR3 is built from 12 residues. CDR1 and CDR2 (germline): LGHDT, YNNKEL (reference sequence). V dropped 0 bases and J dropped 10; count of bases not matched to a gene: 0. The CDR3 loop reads CASSQEGGPQHF. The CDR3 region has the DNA TGTGCCAGCAGCCAAGAAGGGGGCCCCCAGCATTTT.

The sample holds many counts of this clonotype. CDR3 amino acids: CASGHLTTGNTEAFF. CDR3 nucleotide sequence: TGTGCTAGTGGTCACCTCACTACAGGTAACACTGAAGCTTTCTTT. The chain carries TRBV12-5 and TRBJ1-1; a weak D match, TRBD1 (5 bases). Germline V gene lookup returns CDR1 LGHNT and CDR2 FRNRAP. This CDR3 spans 15 amino acids. Trimming removed 5 bases from V and 2 bases from J, with 15 bases in between.

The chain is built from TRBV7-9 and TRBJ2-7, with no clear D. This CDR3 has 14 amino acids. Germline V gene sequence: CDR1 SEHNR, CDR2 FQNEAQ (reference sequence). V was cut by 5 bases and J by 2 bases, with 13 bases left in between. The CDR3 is CASSPSRSAYEQYF. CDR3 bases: TGTGCCAGCAGCCCAAGTCGAAGCGCCTACGAGCAGTACTTC.

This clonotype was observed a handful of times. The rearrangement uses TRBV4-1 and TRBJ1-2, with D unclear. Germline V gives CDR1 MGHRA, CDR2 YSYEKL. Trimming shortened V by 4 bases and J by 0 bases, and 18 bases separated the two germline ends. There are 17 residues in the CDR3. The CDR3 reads CASSLIFSLTTNYGYTF. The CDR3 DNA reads TGCGCCAGCAGCCTCATCTTCTCCCTAACTACTAACTATGGCTACACCTTC.

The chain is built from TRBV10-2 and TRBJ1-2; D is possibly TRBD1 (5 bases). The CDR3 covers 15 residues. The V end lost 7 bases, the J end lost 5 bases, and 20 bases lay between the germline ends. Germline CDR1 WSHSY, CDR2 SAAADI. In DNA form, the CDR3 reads TGCGCCAGCATTCCGGAGGGGAATCGGGCGTATGGCTACACCTTC. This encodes CASIPEGNRAYGYTF.

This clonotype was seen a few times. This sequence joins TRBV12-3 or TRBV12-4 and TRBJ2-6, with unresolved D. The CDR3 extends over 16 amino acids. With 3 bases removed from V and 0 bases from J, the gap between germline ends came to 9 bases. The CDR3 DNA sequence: TGTGCCAGCAGTTTCCCCGCGACCTCTGGGGCCAACGTCCTGACTTTC. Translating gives CASSFPATSGANVLTF.